A single sample gave rise to the 31 T cell receptor beta chains below, sequenced in a study of cytomegalovirus exposure and HLA in healthy donors. 13 Jbeta primers and 60 Vbeta primers were used for the PCR. Assay: immunoSEQ multiplex PCR; the TCRdb copy retains only in-frame clones and omits some. Here the sample spans about 140,000 clones, around three quarters being singletons. Source material: PBMCs. These receptors were obtained from a man between 35 and 55 years old in good health and CMV-seropositive.

The chain employs TRBV5-4 and TRBJ1-1; 9 bases match TRBD1. The CDR3 length is 18 residues. CDR1 is SGHNT, CDR2 YYREEE, per germline (reference sequence). Germline trimming cut 4 bases from V and 3 bases from J; bases unmatched to any gene: 16. In DNA form, the CDR3 reads TGTGCCAGCAGCGCCGGGACAGGGAGTTTTCGAGCGGACACTGAAGCTTTCTTT. It yields the protein CASSAGTGSFRADTEAFF. Combining the CDR3 with reference TRBV5-4 and TRBJ1-1 gives the whole variable domain ETGVTQSPTHLIKTRGQQVTLRCSSQSGHNTVSWYQQALGQGPQFIFQYYREEENGRGNFPPRFSGLQFPNYSSELNVNALELDDSALYLCASSAGTGSFRADTEAFFGQGTRLTVV.

The chain couples TRBV11-1 to TRBJ1-2; 7 bases are a match to TRBD1. Germline loops: CDR1 SGHAT, CDR2 FQDESV (reference sequence). The CDR3 covers 16 residues. The J segment lost 8 bases and the V segment lost 0 bases, leaving 12 bases of the junction unmatched. The CDR3 sequence is CASSLAPIGTVEGYTF. The CDR3 DNA sequence: TGTGCCAGCAGCTTAGCTCCGATCGGGACAGTGGAAGGCTACACCTTC.

CDR3 sequence: CASSMTSGNPYNEQFF. The CDR3 nucleotides read TGTGCCAGCAGCATGACTAGCGGGAACCCCTACAATGAGCAGTTCTTC. The chain uses TRBV7-6 and TRBJ2-1; 11 bases align to TRBD2. With V trimmed by 5 bases and J by 2 bases, 5 bases remained unmatched. CDR3 size: 16 residues. Germline values: CDR1 SGHVS, CDR2 FNYEAQ.

The chain recombines TRBV5-1 with TRBJ2-1; 14 bases are shared with TRBD2. CDR1 is SGHRS, CDR2 YFSETQ, per germline. V was clipped by 4 bases and J by 15 bases; unmatched bases: 18. CDR3 length: 17 residues. CDR3 coding DNA: TGCGCCAGCAGCCCCAGTTTTACCGGGACTAGCGGGAGCTGGGCGTTCTTC. This sequence encodes CASSPSFTGTSGSWAFF.

The chain is built from TRBV19 and TRBJ1-1, with 7 positions matching TRBD1. This CDR3 is 14 amino acids long. V shed 5 bases and J 3 bases; nucleotides not matched to a gene: 6. Per germline, CDR1 LNHDA and CDR2 SQIVND (reference sequence). The CDR3 here is CASSPSDRYTEAFF. CDR3 coding DNA: TGTGCCAGTAGTCCTTCGGACAGGTACACTGAAGCTTTCTTT.

The chain has TRBV5-1 and TRBJ2-7; weak D call: TRBD1 (6 bases). Germline CDR1 and CDR2: SGHRS and YFSETQ. The V end was cut by 2 bases, the J end by 2 bases, with 14 bases between. This CDR3 has 15 residues. DNA for the CDR3: TGCGCCAGCAGCTTTCACAGGGATCCTACCTACGAGCAGTACTTC. Its protein is CASSFHRDPTYEQYF.

This clone showed up just a few times. The chain is built from TRBV7-6 and TRBJ2-5, with TRBD1 matching over 10 bases. Germline V gene sequence: CDR1 SGHVS, CDR2 FNYEAQ. Trimming cost V 5 bases and J 5 bases; bases outside gene matches: 8. The CDR3 runs 15 residues. Here the CDR3 reads CASSKPGQGSETQYF. CDR3 nucleotides: TGTGCCAGCAGCAAACCGGGACAGGGGTCGGAGACCCAGTACTTC.

This clone was counted a few times. This chain uses TRBV25-1 with TRBJ2-2, with a possible D match to TRBD1 (6 bases). V was shortened by 10 bases and J by 4 bases, with 19 bases between the two germline ends. The CDR3 extends over 15 amino acids. In germline, CDR1 is MGHDK, CDR2 SYGVNS. The CDR3 loop reads CATSLMGASTGELFF. The CDR3 nucleotides read TGTGCCACCTCCCTTATGGGGGCGAGCACCGGGGAGCTGTTTTTT.

CDR3 amino acids: CASRHRDPNTEAFF. Written as DNA, the CDR3 is TGTGCCAGTAGACACCGAGACCCGAACACTGAAGCTTTCTTT. The chain recombines TRBV25-1 with TRBJ1-1, with D hard to call. V dropped 9 bases and J dropped 1 base, with 15 bases sitting between them. The CDR3 loop spans 14 amino acids. In germline, CDR1 is MGHDK, CDR2 SYGVNS.

The chain links TRBV27 to TRBJ2-7, with D possibly being TRBD1 (6 bases). Trimming took 4 bases from V and 5 from J, leaving 18 bases between them. Germline values: CDR1 MNHEY, CDR2 SMNVEV (reference sequence). The CDR3 length is 15 residues. The CDR3 reads CASSYSPGHVHEQYF. CDR3 in DNA: TGTGCCAGCAGTTATAGCCCGGGACATGTCCACGAGCAGTACTTC.

This clone was seen just once. V is TRBV19 and J is TRBJ2-7; 8 nucleotides agree with TRBD1. Trimming removed 5 bases from V and 5 bases from J; junction bases left unmatched: 8. This CDR3 is built from 14 residues. The germline CDR1 and CDR2 sequences are LNHDA and SQIVND (reference sequence). CDR3 in DNA: TGTGCCAGTAGTCTGGGTCCGACAGGGGACGAGCAGTACTTC. This encodes CASSLGPTGDEQYF.

The chain joins TRBV2 to TRBJ2-7; 8 nucleotides agree with TRBD2. J lost 8 bases, V lost 6 bases, and 18 bases had no gene match. CDR1 SNHLY and CDR2 FYNNEI come from the germline V gene. The CDR3 consists of 16 residues. CDR3 in amino acids: CASRDTSGGEDQKQYF. The CDR3, as DNA: TGTGCCAGCAGGGACACTAGCGGCGGCGAGGACCAGAAGCAGTACTTC.

This rearrangement joins TRBV11-2 to TRBJ2-1, with D unclear. CDR1 SGHAT and CDR2 FQNNGV come from the germline V gene. The CDR3 totals 15 residues. V was cut by 6 bases and J by 0 bases, with 12 bases left in between. The CDR3 sequence: CASRHPVSSYNEQFF. The DNA for the CDR3 is TGTGCCAGCAGACATCCCGTCAGCTCCTACAATGAGCAGTTCTTC.

The chain links TRBV6-1 to TRBJ1-5; TRBD1 might be the D (5 bases). The CDR3 loop spans 18 amino acids. Per germline, CDR1 MNHNS and CDR2 SASEGT. Trimming removed 4 bases at V and 4 bases at J, with 23 bases between. In DNA, the CDR3 is TGTGCCAGCAGTGCCTTGCCGGGCCGAAAGGGGTATAATCAGCCCCAGCATTTT. Translated, it gives CASSALPGRKGYNQPQHF.

As concerns this clone: The sample holds other DNA sequences that translate to the same CDR3. The chain links TRBV9 to TRBJ2-3, with D maybe TRBD2 (6 bases). V was shortened by 0 bases and J by 4 bases, with 9 bases between the two germline ends. Germline CDR1 reads SGDLS; CDR2 reads YYNGEE. This CDR3 contains 14 residues. CDR3 in DNA: TGTGCCAGCAGCGTAGGGGGGGTCGCAGATACGCAGTATTTT. Its protein is CASSVGGVADTQYF.

The rearrangement joins TRBV29-1 to TRBJ1-3; D is possibly TRBD1 (5 bases). V was pared by 4 bases and J by 2 bases, with 15 bases between. The CDR3 length is 15 residues. Germline lookup yields CDR1 SQVTM and CDR2 ANQGSEA. The CDR3 loop reads CSVGGVEFPGNTIYF. The CDR3 DNA follows: TGCAGCGTTGGGGGGGTAGAGTTCCCTGGAAACACCATATATTTT. The variable domain in full, completed from reference TRBV29-1 and TRBJ1-3, reads SAVISQKPSRDICQRGTSLTIQCQVDSQVTMMFWYRQQPGQSLTLIATANQGSEATYESGFVIDKFPISRPNLTFSTLTVSNMSPEDSSIYLCSVGGVEFPGNTIYFGEGSWLTVV.

DNA of the CDR3: TGTGCCAGCAGTGAAACTCCGGGGGGACTTAATCAGCCCCAGCATTTT. It codes for CASSETPGGLNQPQHF. This chain joins TRBV2 and TRBJ1-5, with D maybe TRBD1 (5 bases). The CDR3 has 16 residues. Germline assignment: CDR1 SNHLY and CDR2 FYNNEI. Trimming pared 2 bases from V and 4 bases from J, leaving 15 bases between.

The chain couples TRBV6-5 to TRBJ2-3; 10 bases align to TRBD1. The CDR3 totals 14 residues. Germline V gene data show CDR1 as MNHEY and CDR2 as SVGAGI. Losses at the gene ends were 6 bases for V and 3 bases for J; bases not matched to a gene: 3. The CDR3 sequence is CASRRTGGTDTQYF. The CDR3 DNA reads as TGTGCCAGCAGAAGGACAGGGGGTACAGATACGCAGTATTTT.

This clone appeared a single time. The chain joins TRBV7-6 to TRBJ2-3; 8 nucleotides line up with TRBD2. Germline CDR1 and CDR2: SGHVS and FNYEAQ. The CDR3 is 15 residues long. J gave up 0 bases and V 5 bases, and 4 bases lay outside the gene matches. CDR3 amino acids: CASSELAGSTDTQYF. The CDR3 DNA reads TGTGCCAGCAGCGAGCTAGCGGGCAGCACAGATACGCAGTATTTT. Full variable domain (remainder filled in from reference TRBV7-6 and TRBJ2-3): GAGVSQSPRYKVTKRGQDVALRCDPISGHVSLYWYRQALGQGPEFLTYFNYEAQQDKSGLPNDRFSAERPEGSISTLTIQRTEQRDSAMYRCASSELAGSTDTQYFGPGTRLTVL.

This rearrangement joins TRBV7-2 to TRBJ1-2; D not resolved. Trimming stripped 1 base from V and 4 bases from J, with 13 bases between. CDR1 and CDR2 from the germline V gene are SGHTA and FQGNSA. This CDR3 region has 15 residues. Here the CDR3 DNA reads TGTGCCAGCAGCTTAGAGGCGGGCAGCTCCTATGGCTACACCTTC. The encoded protein is CASSLEAGSSYGYTF.

V and J are TRBV9 and TRBJ2-5; 9 bases are a match to TRBD1. Germline assignment: CDR1 SGDLS and CDR2 YYNGEE. CDR3 length equals 16 residues. Germline trimming cut 4 bases from V and 3 bases from J; bases unmatched to any gene: 10. The CDR3 DNA is TGTGCCAGCAGCCCTCCCCGAGGGACAGGGAAAGAGACCCAGTACTTC. Protein: CASSPPRGTGKETQYF. The variable domain in full, with the rest retrieved from reference TRBV9 and TRBJ2-5, is DSGVTQTPKHLITATGQRVTLRCSPRSGDLSVYWYQQSLDQGLQFLIQYYNGEERAKGNILERFSAQQFPDLHSELNLSSLELGDSALYFCASSPPRGTGKETQYFGPGTRLLVL.

The chain couples TRBV7-8 to TRBJ2-2; TRBD1 agrees at 7 bases. The germline V gene encodes CDR1 SGHVS and CDR2 FQNEAQ. CDR3 length: 18 residues. Trimming cost V 5 bases and J 0 bases; bases outside gene matches: 12. The CDR3 is CASSLTPRTGSNTGELFF. The CDR3 DNA sequence: TGTGCCAGCAGCCTTACCCCGCGGACAGGTTCGAACACCGGGGAGCTGTTTTTT.

This clone was seen only once. The chain carries TRBV7-2 and TRBJ1-2, with TRBD1 identical over 8 bases. Germline trimming cut 1 base from V and 0 bases from J; bases unmatched to any gene: 4. Germline CDR1 SGHTA, CDR2 FQGNSA. The CDR3 contains 16 residues. CDR3 region: CASSLVGTGTNYGYTF. The CDR3 nucleotides are TGTGCCAGCAGCTTAGTAGGGACAGGTACTAACTATGGCTACACCTTC.

The chain is built from TRBV18 and TRBJ2-3; 7 bases match TRBD2. The V segment lost 2 bases and the J segment 0 bases; nucleotides outside the gene matches: 2. Per germline, CDR1 KGHSH and CDR2 LQKENI. The CDR3 totals 15 residues. The CDR3 coding sequence is TGTGCCAGCTCACCAGTACTAGCGAGCACAGATACGCAGTATTTT. As protein: CASSPVLASTDTQYF.

Turning to this clone: This sample includes further DNA sequences coding for the same CDR3. The chain uses TRBV5-1 and TRBJ2-2; D might be TRBD1 (6 bases). The CDR3 has 15 residues. The germline gives CDR1 SGHRS, CDR2 YFSETQ. V was trimmed by 4 bases and J by 0 bases, leaving 10 bases between them. CDR3 sequence reads: CASSLTGANTGELFF. The CDR3 nucleotides are TGCGCCAGCAGCCTGACAGGAGCGAACACCGGGGAGCTGTTTTTT.

The rearrangement joins TRBV30 to TRBJ2-7, with 7 bases aligning to TRBD1. The CDR3 consists of 16 residues. Germline V gene sequence: CDR1 GTSNPN, CDR2 SVGIG (reference sequence). The V gene end was trimmed by 3 bases and the J gene end by 3 bases; junction bases not matched to a gene: 14. The CDR3 spells CAWSNFRQGRGYEQYF. The CDR3 DNA is TGTGCCTGGAGCAATTTTAGACAGGGAAGAGGCTACGAGCAGTACTTC.

J is TRBJ2-5 and V is TRBV6-1; a possible D gene is TRBD1 (5 bases). V lost 2 bases and J lost 5, with 9 bases in between. Germline V gene lookup returns CDR1 MNHNS and CDR2 SASEGT. The CDR3 totals 13 residues. In DNA form, the CDR3 reads TGTGCCAGCAGTGAAAGGGGTCGCGAGACCCAGTACTTC. Its protein is CASSERGRETQYF.

The CDR3 nucleotides are TGTGCCAGCAGCCCCCCAGGGTGGAAAGAGACCCAGTACTTC. Translated: CASSPPGWKETQYF. This chain connects TRBV5-6 to TRBJ2-5; weak D call: TRBD1 (5 bases). The CDR3 is 14 amino acids. Germline values: CDR1 SGHDT, CDR2 YYEEEE. V gave up 4 bases and J gave up 3 bases, with 13 bases separating them.

This chain uses TRBV5-1 with TRBJ2-5; D might be TRBD2 (6 bases). Deletions cut 4 bases from V and 1 base from J, with 11 bases between. The V gene's germline CDR1 is SGHRS and CDR2 YFSETQ. There are 14 residues in the CDR3. This chain's CDR3 is CASSPGLTQETQYF. CDR3 nucleotides: TGCGCCAGCAGCCCGGGACTCACCCAAGAGACCCAGTACTTC.

V gene TRBV6-5 combines with J gene TRBJ2-3; 10 bases map to TRBD2. The CDR3 length is 15 residues. The ends lost 5 bases at V and 3 bases at J; junction bases unmatched: 5. Germline-derived CDR1 and CDR2 are MNHEY and SVGAGI. CDR3 sequence reads: CASSPGLAATDTQYF. CDR3 DNA sequence: TGTGCCAGCAGTCCAGGACTAGCGGCTACAGATACGCAGTATTTT.

This clone was observed a single time. V and J are TRBV6-1 and TRBJ1-6; D gene unclear. The V end lost 6 bases, the J end lost 10 bases, and 13 bases lay between the germline ends. Looked up from germline, CDR1 is MNHNS and CDR2 is SASEGT. The CDR3 consists of 13 residues. The DNA of the CDR3 is TGTGCCAGCAGGGAGGGTTTTGGATCACCCCTCCACTTT. Amino acid sequence: CASREGFGSPLHF.